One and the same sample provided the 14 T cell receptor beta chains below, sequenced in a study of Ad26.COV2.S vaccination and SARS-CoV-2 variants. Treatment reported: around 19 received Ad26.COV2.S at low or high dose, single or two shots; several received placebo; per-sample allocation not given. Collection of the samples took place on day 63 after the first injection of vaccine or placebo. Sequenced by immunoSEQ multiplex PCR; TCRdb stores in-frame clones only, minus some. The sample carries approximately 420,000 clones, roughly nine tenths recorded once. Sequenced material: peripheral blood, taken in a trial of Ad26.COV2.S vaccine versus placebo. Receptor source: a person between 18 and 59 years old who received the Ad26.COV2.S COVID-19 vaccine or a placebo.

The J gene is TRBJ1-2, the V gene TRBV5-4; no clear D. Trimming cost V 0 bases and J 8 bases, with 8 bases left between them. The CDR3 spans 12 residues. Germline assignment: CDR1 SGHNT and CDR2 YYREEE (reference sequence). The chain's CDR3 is CASSLEVGGYTF. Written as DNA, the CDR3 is TGTGCCAGCAGCTTGGAAGTCGGCGGCTACACCTTC.

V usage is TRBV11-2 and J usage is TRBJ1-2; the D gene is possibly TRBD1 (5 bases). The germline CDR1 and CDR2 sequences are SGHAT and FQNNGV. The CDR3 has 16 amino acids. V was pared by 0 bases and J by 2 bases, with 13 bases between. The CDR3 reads CASSLDGAGWNYGYTF. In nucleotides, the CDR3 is TGTGCCAGCAGCTTAGATGGGGCAGGGTGGAACTATGGCTACACCTTC.

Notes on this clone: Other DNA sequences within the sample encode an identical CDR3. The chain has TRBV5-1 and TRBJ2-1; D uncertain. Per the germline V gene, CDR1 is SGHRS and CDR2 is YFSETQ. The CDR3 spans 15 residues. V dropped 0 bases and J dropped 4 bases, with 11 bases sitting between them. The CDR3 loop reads CASSLVAGSYNEQFF. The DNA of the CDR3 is TGCGCCAGCAGCTTGGTGGCAGGTTCATACAATGAGCAGTTCTTC.

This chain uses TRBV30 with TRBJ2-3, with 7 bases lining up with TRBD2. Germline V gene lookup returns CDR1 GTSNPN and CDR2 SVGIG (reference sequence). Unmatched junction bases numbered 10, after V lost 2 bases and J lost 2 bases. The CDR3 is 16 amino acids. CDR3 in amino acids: CAWSPTGTKLTDTQYF. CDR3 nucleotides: TGTGCCTGGAGTCCCACCGGGACTAAACTCACAGATACGCAGTATTTT.

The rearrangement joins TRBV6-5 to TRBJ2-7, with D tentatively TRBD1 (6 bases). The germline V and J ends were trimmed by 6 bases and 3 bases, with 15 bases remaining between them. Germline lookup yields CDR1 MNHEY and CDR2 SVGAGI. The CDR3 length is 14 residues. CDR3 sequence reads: CASSLQTGFYEQYF. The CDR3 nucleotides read TGTGCCAGCAGCCTCCAGACAGGATTCTACGAGCAGTACTTC.

The CDR3 protein is CASIGHSGLGTEAFF. Written as DNA, the CDR3 is TGTGCCAGCATCGGCCACAGCGGTTTGGGGACTGAAGCTTTCTTT. The rearrangement uses TRBV6-5 and TRBJ1-1; D ambiguous. Germline V CDR1 and CDR2: MNHEY, SVGAGI. This CDR3 spans 15 amino acids. Trimming pared 7 bases from V and 5 bases from J, leaving 20 bases between.

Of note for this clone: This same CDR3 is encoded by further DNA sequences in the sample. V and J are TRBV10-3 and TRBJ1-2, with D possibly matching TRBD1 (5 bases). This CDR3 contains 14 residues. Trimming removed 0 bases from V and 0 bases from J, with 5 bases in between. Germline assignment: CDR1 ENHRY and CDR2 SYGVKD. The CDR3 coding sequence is TGTGCCATCAGTGAGTCGGGGGCTAACTATGGCTACACCTTC. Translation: CAISESGANYGYTF.

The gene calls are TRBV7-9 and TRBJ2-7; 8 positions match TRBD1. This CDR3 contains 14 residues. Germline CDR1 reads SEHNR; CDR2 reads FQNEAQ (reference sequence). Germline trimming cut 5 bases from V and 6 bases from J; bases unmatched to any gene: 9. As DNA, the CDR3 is TGTGCCAGCAGCGCTCGGGACAGGTTTTTCGAGCAGTACTTC. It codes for CASSARDRFFEQYF.

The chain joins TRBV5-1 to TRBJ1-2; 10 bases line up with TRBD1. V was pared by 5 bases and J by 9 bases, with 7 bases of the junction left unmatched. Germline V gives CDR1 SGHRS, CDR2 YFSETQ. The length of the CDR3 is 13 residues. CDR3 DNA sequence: TGCGCCAGCAGATCCGGGACAGGGGAGCGCTACACCTTC. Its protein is CASRSGTGERYTF.

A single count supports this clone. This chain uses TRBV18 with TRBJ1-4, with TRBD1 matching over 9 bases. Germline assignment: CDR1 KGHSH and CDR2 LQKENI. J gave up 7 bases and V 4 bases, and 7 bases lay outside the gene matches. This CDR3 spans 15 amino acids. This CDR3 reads CASSRPTGGIEKLFF. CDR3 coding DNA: TGTGCCAGCTCACGCCCGACAGGGGGAATTGAAAAACTGTTTTTT.

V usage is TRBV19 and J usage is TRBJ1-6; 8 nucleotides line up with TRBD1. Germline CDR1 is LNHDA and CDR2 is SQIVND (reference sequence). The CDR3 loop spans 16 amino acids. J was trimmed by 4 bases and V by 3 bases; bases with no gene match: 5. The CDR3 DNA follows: TGTGCCAGTAGTATGGACAGGGAAACTTATAATTCACCCCTCCACTTT. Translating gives CASSMDRETYNSPLHF.

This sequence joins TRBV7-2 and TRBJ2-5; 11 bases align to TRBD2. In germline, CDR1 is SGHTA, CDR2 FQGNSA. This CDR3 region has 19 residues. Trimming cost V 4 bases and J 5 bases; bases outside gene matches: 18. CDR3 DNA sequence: TGTGCCAGCAGCTCTTTTTTGGCTAGCGGGGGGAAACTGGGGGAGACCCAGTACTTC. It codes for CASSSFLASGGKLGETQYF.

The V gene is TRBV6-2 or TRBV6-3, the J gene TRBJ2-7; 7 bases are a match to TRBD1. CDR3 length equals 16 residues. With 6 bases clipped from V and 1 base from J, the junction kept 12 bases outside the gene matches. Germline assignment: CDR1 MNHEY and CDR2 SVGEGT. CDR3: CASSRSTGYESYEQYF. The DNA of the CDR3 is TGTGCCAGCAGCCGTTCGACAGGGTATGAATCCTACGAGCAGTACTTC.

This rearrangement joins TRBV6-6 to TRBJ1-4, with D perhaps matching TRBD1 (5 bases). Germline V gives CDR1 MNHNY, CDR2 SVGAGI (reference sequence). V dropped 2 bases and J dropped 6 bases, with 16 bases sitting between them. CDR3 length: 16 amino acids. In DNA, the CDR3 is TGTGCCAGCAGTTACGCCGGACACGGGGGGGATGAAAAACTGTTTTTT. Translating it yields CASSYAGHGGDEKLFF.